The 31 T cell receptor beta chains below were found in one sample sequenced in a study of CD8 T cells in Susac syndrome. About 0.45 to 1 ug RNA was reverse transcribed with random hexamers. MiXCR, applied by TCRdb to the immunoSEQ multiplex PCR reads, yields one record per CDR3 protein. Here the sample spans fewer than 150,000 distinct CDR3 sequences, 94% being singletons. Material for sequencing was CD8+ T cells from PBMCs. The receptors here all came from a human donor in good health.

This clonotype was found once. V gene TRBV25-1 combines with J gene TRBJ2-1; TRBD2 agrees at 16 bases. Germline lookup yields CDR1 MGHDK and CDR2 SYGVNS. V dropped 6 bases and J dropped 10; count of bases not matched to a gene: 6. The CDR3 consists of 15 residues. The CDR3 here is CASSAGTSGRGEQFF. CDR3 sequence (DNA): TGTGCCAGCAGCGCCGGGACTAGCGGGAGGGGAGAGCAGTTCTTC.

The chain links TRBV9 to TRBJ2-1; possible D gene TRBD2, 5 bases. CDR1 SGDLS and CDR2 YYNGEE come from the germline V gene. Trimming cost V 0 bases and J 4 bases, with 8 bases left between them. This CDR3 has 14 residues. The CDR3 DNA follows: TGTGCCAGCAGCGTAGAACGGGAATACAATGAGCAGTTCTTC. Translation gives CASSVEREYNEQFF.

The CDR3 is CASTSGTLASYEQYF. The CDR3 region has the DNA TGTGCTTCAACCTCCGGGACACTCGCTTCCTACGAGCAGTACTTC. The chain couples TRBV7-9 to TRBJ2-7; a possible D gene is TRBD1 (6 bases). Germline CDR1 SEHNR, CDR2 FQNEAQ (reference sequence). The CDR3 contains 15 residues. The whole variable domain, remainder taken from reference TRBV7-9 and TRBJ2-7, is DTGVSQNPRHKITKRGQNVTFRCDPISEHNRLYWYRQTLGQGPEFLTYFQNEAQLEKSRLLSDRFSAERPKGSFSTLEIQRTEQGDSAMYLCASTSGTLASYEQYFGPGTRLTVT.

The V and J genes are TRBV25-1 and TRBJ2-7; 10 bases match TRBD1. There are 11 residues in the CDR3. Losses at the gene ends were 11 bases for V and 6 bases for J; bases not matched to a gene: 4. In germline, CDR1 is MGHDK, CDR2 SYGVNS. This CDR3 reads CAARTGGEQYF. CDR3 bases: TGTGCCGCCCGGACAGGGGGCGAGCAGTACTTC.

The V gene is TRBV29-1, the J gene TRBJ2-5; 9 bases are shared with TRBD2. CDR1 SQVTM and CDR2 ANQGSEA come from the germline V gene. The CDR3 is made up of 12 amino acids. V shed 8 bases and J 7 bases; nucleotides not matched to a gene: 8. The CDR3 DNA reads TGCAGCCCTATAGCGGGAGACGGGACCCAGTACTTC. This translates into CSPIAGDGTQYF. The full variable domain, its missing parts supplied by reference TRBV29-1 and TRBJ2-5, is SAVISQKPSRDICQRGTSLTIQCQVDSQVTMMFWYRQQPGQSLTLIATANQGSEATYESGFVIDKFPISRPNLTFSTLTVSNMSPEDSSIYLCSPIAGDGTQYFGPGTRLLVL.

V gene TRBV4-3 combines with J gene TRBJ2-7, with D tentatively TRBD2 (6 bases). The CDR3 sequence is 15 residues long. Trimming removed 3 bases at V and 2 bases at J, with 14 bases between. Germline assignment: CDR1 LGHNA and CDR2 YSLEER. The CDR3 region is CASSQGTSLTYEQYF. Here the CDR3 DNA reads TGCGCCAGCAGCCAGGGGACTTCACTAACCTACGAGCAGTACTTC.

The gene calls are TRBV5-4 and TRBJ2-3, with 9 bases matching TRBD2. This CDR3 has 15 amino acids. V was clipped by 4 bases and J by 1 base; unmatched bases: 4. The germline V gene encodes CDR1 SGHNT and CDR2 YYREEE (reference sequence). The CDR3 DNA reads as TGTGCCAGCAGCCGACTAGCGGAACGCACAGATACGCAGTATTTT. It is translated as CASSRLAERTDTQYF.

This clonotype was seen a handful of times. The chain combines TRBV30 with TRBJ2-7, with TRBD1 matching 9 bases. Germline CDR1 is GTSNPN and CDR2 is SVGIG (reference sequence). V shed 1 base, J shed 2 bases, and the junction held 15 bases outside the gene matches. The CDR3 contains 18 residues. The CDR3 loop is CAWSGGQGERYLPYEQYF. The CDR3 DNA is TGTGCCTGGAGTGGGGGACAGGGCGAGAGATACCTCCCCTACGAGCAGTACTTC.

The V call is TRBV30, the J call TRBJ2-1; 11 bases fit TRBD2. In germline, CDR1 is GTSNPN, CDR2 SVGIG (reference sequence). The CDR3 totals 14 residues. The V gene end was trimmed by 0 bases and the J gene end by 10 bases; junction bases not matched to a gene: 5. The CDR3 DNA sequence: TGTGCCTGGAGTGTACTAGCGGGAGCCCAGGAGCAGTTCTTC. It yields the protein CAWSVLAGAQEQFF.

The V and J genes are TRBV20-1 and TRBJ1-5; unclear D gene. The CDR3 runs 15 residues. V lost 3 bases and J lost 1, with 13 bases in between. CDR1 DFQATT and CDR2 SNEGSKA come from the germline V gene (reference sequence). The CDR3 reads CSASTSHRSNQPQHF. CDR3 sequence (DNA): TGCAGTGCTAGTACCAGCCATAGGAGCAATCAGCCCCAGCATTTT.

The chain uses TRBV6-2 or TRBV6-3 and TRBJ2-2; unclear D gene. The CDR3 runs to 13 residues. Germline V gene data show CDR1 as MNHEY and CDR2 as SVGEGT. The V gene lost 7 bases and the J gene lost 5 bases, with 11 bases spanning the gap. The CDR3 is CASIFQVTGELFF. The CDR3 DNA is TGTGCCAGCATCTTCCAGGTTACCGGGGAGCTGTTTTTT.

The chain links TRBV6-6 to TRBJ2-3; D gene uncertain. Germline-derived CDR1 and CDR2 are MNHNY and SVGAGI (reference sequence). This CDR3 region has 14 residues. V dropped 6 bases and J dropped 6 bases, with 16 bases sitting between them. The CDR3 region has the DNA TGTGCCAGCAGCGACATCGAGTCGGTGGATACGCAGTATTTT. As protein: CASSDIESVDTQYF.

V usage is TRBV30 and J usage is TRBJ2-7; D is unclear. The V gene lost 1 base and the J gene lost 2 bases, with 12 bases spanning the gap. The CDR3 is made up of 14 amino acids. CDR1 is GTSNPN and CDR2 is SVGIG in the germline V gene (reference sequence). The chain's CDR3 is CAWSGGPRPYEQYF. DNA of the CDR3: TGTGCCTGGAGTGGTGGGCCACGTCCCTACGAGCAGTACTTC.

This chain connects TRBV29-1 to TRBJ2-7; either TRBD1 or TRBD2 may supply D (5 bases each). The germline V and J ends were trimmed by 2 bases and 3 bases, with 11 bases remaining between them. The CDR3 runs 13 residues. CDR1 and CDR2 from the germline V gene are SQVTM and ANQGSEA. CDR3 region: CSVELGADYEQYF. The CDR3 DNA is TGCAGCGTTGAACTCGGGGCAGACTACGAGCAGTACTTC.

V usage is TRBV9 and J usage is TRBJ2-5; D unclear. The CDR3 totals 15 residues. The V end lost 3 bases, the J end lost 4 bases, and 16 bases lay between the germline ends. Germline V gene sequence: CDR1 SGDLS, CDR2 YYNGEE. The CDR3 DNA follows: TGTGCCAGCAGCGCTACTGATGGAAATAGAGAGACCCAGTACTTC. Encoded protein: CASSATDGNRETQYF. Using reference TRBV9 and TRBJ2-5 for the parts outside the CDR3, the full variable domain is DSGVTQTPKHLITATGQRVTLRCSPRSGDLSVYWYQQSLDQGLQFLIQYYNGEERAKGNILERFSAQQFPDLHSELNLSSLELGDSALYFCASSATDGNRETQYFGPGTRLLVL.

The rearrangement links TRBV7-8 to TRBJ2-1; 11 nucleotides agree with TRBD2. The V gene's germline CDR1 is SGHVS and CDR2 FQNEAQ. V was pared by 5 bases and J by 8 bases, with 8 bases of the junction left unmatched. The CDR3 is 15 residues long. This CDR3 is CASSPIAGGNYEQFF. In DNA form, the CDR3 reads TGTGCCAGCAGCCCAATAGCGGGAGGGAATTATGAGCAGTTCTTC.

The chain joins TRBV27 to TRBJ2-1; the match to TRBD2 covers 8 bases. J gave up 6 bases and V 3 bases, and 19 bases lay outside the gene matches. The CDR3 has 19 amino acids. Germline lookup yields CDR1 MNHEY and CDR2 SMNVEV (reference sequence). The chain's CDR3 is CASSLMTSVLTDFGNEQFF. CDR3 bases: TGTGCCAGCAGTTTGATGACTAGCGTGTTGACTGATTTTGGCAATGAGCAGTTCTTC.

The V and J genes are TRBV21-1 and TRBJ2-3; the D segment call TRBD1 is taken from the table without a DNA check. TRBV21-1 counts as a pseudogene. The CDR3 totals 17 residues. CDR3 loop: CASSKWNSGAPTDTQYF. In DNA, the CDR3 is TGTGCCAGCAGCAAATGGAACAGCGGGGCTCCCACAGATACGCAGTATTTT.

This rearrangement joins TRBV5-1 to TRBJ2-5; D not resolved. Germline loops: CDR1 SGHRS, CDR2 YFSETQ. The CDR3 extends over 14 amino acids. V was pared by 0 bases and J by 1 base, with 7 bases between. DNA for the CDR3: TGCGCCAGCAGCTTGGTTCCCGCCCAAGAGACCCAGTACTTC. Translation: CASSLVPAQETQYF.

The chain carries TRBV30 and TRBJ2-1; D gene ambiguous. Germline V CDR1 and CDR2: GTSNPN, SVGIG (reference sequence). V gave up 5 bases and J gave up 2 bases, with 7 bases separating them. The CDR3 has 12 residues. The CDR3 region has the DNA TGTGCCTGGGTAGACCCCTACAATGAGCAGTTCTTC. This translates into CAWVDPYNEQFF.

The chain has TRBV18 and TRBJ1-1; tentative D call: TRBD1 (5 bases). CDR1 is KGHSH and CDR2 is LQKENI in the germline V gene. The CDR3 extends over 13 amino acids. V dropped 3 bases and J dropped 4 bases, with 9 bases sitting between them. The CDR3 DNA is TGTGCCAGCTCACCCGACAGCTCCACTGAAGCTTTCTTT. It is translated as CASSPDSSTEAFF.

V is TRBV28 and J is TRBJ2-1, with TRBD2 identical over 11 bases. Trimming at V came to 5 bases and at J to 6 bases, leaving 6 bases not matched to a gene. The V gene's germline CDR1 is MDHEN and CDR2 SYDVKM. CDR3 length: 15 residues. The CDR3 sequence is CASSLLLAGGNEQFF. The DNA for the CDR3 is TGTGCCAGCAGTCTACTGCTAGCGGGAGGCAATGAGCAGTTCTTC.

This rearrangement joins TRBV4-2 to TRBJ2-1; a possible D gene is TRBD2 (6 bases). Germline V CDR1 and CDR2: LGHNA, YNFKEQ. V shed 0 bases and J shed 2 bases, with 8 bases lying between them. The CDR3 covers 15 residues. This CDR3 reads CASSQDLAPYNEQFF. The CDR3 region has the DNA TGTGCCAGCAGCCAAGATCTAGCGCCCTACAATGAGCAGTTCTTC.

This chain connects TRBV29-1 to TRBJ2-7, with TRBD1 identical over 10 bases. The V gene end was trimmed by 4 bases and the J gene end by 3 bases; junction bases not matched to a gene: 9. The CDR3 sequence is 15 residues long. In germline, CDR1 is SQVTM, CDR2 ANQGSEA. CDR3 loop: CSVVGTGAYYYEQYF. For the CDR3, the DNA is TGCAGCGTTGTAGGGACAGGGGCCTACTACTACGAGCAGTACTTC.

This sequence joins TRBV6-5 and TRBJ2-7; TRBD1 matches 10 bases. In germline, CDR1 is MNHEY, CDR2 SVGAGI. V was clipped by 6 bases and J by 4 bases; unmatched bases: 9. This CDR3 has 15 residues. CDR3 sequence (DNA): TGTGCCAGCAGGCACGGGACAGGGGTGTTGTACGAGCAGTACTTC. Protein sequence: CASRHGTGVLYEQYF.

Written as DNA, the CDR3 is TGTGCCAGCACCACCGTTACTAACGGGTTCTACGAGCAGTACTTC. Translating it yields CASTTVTNGFYEQYF. The chain uses TRBV12-3 or TRBV12-4 and TRBJ2-7; D not certain. The CDR3 spans 15 residues. V lost 7 bases to trimming and J lost 3 bases, with 19 bases between them.

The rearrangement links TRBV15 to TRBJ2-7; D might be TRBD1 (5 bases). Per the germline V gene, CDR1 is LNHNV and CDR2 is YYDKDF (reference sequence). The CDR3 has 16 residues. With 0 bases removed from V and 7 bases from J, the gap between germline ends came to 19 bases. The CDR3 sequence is CATSRDRQGIWSEQYF. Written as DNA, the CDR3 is TGTGCCACCAGCAGAGATCGCCAGGGTATATGGTCAGAGCAGTACTTC.

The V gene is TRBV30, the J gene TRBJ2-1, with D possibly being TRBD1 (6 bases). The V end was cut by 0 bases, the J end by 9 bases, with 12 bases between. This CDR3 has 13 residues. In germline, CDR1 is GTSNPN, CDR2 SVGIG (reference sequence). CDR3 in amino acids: CAWSVGGNGEQFF. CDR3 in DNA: TGTGCCTGGAGTGTAGGGGGAAACGGTGAGCAGTTCTTC.

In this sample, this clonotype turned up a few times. The CDR3 sequence is CASSSPSYEQYF. The DNA for the CDR3 is TGTGCCAGCAGTTCCCCTTCCTACGAGCAGTACTTC. The chain carries TRBV7-9 and TRBJ2-7; D remains unclear. The V end lost 6 bases, the J end lost 1 base, and 7 bases lay between the germline ends. This CDR3 is 12 amino acids long. CDR1 and CDR2 (germline): SEHNR, FQNEAQ (reference sequence).

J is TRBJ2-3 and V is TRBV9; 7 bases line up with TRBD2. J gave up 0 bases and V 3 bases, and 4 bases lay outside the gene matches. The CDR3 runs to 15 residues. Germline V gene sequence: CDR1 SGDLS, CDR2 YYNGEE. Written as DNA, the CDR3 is TGTGCCAGCAGCGGCTCCGGGAGGAGCACAGATACGCAGTATTTT. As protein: CASSGSGRSTDTQYF.

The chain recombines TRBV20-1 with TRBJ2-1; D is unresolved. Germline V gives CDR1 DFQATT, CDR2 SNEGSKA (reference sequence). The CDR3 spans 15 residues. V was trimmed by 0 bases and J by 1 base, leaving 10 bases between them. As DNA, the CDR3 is TGCAGTGCTAGAGATCAGGCGGTGTCCTACAATGAGCAGTTCTTC. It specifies CSARDQAVSYNEQFF.